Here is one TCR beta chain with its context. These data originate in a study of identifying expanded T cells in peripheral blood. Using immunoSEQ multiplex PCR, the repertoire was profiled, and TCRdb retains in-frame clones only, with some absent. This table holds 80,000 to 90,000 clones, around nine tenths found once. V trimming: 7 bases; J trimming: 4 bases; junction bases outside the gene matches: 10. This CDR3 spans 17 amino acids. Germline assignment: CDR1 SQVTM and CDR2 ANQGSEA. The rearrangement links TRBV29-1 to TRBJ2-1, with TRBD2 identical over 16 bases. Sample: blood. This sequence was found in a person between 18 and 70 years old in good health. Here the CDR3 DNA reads TGCAGCGGGGCCGGGACTAGCGGGAGGGCCGGGTACAATGAGCAGTTCTTC. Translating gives CSGAGTSGRAGYNEQFF.